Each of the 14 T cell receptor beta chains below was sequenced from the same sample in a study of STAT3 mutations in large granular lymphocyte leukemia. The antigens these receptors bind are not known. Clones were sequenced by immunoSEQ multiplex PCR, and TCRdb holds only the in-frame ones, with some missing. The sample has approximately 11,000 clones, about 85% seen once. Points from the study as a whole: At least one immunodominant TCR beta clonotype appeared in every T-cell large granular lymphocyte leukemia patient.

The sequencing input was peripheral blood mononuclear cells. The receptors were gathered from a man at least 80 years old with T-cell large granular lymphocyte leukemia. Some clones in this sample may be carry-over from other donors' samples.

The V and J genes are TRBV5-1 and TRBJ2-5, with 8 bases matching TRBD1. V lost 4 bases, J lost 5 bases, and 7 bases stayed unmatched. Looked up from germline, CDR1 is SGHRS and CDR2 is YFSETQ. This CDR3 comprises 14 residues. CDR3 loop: CASSGGQEYETQYF. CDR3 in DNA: TGCGCCAGCAGCGGGGGACAGGAATACGAGACCCAGTACTTC.

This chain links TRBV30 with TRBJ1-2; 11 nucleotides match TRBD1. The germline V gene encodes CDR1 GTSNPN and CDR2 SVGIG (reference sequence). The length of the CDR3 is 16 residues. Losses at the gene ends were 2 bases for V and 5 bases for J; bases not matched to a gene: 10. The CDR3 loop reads CAWSPNLGQGGYGYTF. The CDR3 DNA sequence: TGTGCCTGGAGTCCCAATCTGGGACAGGGGGGATATGGCTACACCTTC.

CDR3 sequence: CASSLVAGGDTQYF. In DNA, the CDR3 is TGTGCCAGCAGCTTAGTGGCGGGGGGAGATACGCAGTATTTT. V is TRBV7-2 and J is TRBJ2-3; 8 bases are shared with TRBD2. The CDR3 runs 14 residues. Losses at the gene ends were 1 base for V and 5 bases for J; bases not matched to a gene: 2. The germline V gene encodes CDR1 SGHTA and CDR2 FQGNSA.

In DNA form, the CDR3 reads TGTGCCAGTAGTATGGGGCTGGGGGGGTACTACAATGAGCAGTTCTTC. This sequence encodes CASSMGLGGYYNEQFF. The J gene is TRBJ2-1, the V gene TRBV19, with 7 bases fitting TRBD2. V lost 3 bases and J lost 3; bases outside the gene matches: 8. The CDR3 has 16 amino acids. From germline, CDR1 is LNHDA and CDR2 SQIVND (reference sequence).

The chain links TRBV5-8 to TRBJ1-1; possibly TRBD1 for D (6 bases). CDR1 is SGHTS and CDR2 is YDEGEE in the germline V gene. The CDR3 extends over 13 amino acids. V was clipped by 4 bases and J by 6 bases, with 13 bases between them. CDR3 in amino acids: CASSPSGQPEAFF. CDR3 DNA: TGTGCCAGCAGCCCGAGTGGACAGCCTGAAGCTTTCTTT.

CDR3 in amino acids: CASTRQGGAYGYTF. CDR3 DNA: TGTGCCAGCACCAGACAGGGAGGGGCCTATGGCTACACCTTC. The chain couples TRBV6-6 to TRBJ1-2, with TRBD1 matching over 7 bases. Germline V CDR1 and CDR2: MNHNY, SVGAGI (reference sequence). The ends lost 7 bases at V and 4 bases at J; junction bases unmatched: 9. The length of the CDR3 is 14 residues.

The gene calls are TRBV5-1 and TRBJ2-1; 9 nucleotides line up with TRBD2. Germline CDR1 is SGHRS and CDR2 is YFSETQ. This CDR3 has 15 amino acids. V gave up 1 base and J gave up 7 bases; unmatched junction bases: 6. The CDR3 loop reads CASSLWRGGRNEQFF. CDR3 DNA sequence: TGCGCCAGCAGCTTGTGGCGGGGGGGCCGAAATGAGCAGTTCTTC.

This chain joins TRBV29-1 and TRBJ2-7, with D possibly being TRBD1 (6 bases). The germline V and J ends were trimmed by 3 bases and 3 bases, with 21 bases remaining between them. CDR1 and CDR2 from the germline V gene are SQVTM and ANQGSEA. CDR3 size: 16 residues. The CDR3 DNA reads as TGCAGCGTTGAGATGTGGGGGCAGGGACGTCTCTACGAGCAGTACTTC. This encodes CSVEMWGQGRLYEQYF.

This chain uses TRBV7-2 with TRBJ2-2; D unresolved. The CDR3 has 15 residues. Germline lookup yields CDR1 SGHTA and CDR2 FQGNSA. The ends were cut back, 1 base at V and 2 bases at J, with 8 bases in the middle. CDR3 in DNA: TGTGCCAGCAGCTTAGTCGGATCTAACACCGGGGAGCTGTTTTTT. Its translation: CASSLVGSNTGELFF.

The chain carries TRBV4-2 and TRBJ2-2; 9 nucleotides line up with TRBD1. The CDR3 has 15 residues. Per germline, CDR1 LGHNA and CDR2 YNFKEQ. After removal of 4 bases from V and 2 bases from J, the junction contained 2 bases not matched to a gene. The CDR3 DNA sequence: TGTGCCAGCAGCCCGGGACAGGGAAACACCGGGGAGCTGTTTTTT. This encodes CASSPGQGNTGELFF.

The CDR3 spells CASRPQGTRNNSPLHF. The CDR3 bases are TGTGCCAGTAGGCCCCAGGGGACTAGGAATAATTCACCCCTCCACTTT. The rearrangement uses TRBV19 and TRBJ1-6, with D maybe TRBD1 (6 bases). There are 16 residues in the CDR3. From germline, CDR1 is LNHDA and CDR2 SQIVND (reference sequence). Between the trimmed V and J ends, which lost 6 bases and 5 bases, there was a span of 17 bases.

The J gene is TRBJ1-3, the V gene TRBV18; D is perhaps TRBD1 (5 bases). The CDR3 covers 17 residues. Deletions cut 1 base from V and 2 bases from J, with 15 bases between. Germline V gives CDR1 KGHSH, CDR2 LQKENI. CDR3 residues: CASSPQGRGGTGNTIYF. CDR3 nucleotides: TGTGCCAGCTCACCACAAGGCCGGGGCGGTACTGGAAACACCATATATTTT.

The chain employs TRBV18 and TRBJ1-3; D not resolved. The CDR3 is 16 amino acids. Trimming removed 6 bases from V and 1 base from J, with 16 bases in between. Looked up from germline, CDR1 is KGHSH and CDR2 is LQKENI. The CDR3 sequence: CASSRTAANSGNTIYF. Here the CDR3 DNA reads TGTGCCAGCTCTAGGACGGCAGCTAATTCTGGAAACACCATATATTTT.

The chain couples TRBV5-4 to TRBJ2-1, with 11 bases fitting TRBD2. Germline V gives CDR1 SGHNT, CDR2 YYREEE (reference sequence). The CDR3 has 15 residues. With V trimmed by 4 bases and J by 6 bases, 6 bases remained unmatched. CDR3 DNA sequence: TGTGCCAGCAGCGGACCCGGGACTAGCGGCAATGAGCAGTTCTTC. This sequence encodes CASSGPGTSGNEQFF.